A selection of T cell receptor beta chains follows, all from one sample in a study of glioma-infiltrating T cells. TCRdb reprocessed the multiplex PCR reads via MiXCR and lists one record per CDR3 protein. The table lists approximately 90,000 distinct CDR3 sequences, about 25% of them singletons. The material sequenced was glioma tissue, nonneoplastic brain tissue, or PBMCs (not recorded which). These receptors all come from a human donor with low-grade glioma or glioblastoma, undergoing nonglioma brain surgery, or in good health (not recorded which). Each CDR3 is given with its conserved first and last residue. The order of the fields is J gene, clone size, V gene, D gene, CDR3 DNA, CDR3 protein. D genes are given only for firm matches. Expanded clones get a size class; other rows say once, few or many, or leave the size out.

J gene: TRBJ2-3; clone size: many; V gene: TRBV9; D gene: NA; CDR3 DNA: TGTGCCAGCAGCGCACACAACACAGATACGCAGTATTTT; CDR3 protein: CASSAHNTDTQYF
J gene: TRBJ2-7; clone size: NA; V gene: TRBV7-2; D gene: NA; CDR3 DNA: TGTGCCAGCAGCTTAAGGACAGAGGCCTCCTACGAGCAGTACTTC; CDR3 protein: CASSLRTEASYEQYF
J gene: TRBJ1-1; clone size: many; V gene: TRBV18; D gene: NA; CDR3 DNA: TGTGCCAGCTCACCATCATTGGCCAGGGCGGAAACTGAAGCTTTCTTT; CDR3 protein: CASSPSLARAETEAFF
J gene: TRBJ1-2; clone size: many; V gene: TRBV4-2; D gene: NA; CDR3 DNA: TGTGCCAGCAGCCAGCTAGCTGGTGGAGGGGGAAACTATGGCTACACCTTC; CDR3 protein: CASSQLAGGGGNYGYTF
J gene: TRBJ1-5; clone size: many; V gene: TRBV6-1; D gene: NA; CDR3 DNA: TGTGCCAGCAGTGAGACACATAGCAATCAGCCCCAGCATTTT; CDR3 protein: CASSETHSNQPQHF
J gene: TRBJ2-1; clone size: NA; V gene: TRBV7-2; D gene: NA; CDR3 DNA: TGTGCCAGCAGTCGAGCTAACAGGGCAGCCTACAATGAGAAGTTCTTC; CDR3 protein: CASSRANRAAYNEKFF
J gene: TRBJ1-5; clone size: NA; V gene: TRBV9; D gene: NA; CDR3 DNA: TGTGCCAGCAGCGTAGGTCCGCAGGGGAATAAGCCCCAGCATTTT; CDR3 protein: CASSVGPQGNKPQHF
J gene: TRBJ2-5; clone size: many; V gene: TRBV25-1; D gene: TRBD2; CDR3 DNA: TGTGCCAGCAGTGAATATGGGGCGGGAGGCCAAAAAGAGACCCAGTACTTC; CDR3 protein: CASSEYGAGGQKETQYF
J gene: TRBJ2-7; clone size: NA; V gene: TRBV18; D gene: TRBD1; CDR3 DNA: TGTGCCAGCTCACCAAGGGACAGACTTTACGAGCAGTACTTC; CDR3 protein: CASSPRDRLYEQYF
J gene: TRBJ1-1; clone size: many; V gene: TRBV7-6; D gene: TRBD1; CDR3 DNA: TGTGCCAGCAGCCAAGGGACAGGGGGCGTAGCTTTCTTT; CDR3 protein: CASSQGTGGVAFF
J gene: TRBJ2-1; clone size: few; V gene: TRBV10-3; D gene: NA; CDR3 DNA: TGTGCCATCAGTCGACAAGACTTCTATGAGCAGTTCTTC; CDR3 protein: CAISRQDFYEQFF
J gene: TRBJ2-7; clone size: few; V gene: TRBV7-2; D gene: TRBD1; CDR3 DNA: TGTGCCAGCAGCTCGGACTCCGGGACAGGGTCCTACGAGCAGTACTTC; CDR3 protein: CASSSDSGTGSYEQYF
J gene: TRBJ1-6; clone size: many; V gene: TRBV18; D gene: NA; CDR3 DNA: TGTGCCAGCTCCGGCGGCAGGGGAAATTCACCCCTCCACTTT; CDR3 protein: CASSGGRGNSPLHF
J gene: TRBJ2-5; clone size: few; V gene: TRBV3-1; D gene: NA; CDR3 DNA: TGTGCCAGCAGCCAAGCCATGGGGGGATCTGATAAAGAGACCCAGTACTTC; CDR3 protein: CASSQAMGGSDKETQYF
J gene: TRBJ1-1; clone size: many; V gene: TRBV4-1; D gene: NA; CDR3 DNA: TGCGCCAGCAGCCAAGGCCGCACTGAAGCTTTCTTT; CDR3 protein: CASSQGRTEAFF
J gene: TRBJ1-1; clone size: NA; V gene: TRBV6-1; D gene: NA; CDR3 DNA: TGTGCCAGCAGTGATGCAGGACATATCTTCACTAAAGCTTTCTTT; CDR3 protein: CASSDAGHIFTKAFF
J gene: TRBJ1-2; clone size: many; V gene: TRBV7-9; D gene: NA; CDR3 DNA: TGTGCCAGCAGCCCAACATACTATGGCTACACCTTC; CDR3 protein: CASSPTYYGYTF
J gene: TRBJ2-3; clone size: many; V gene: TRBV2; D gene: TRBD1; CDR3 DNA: TGTGCCAGCACCCGGGACAGGACAGATACGCAGTATTTT; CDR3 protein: CASTRDRTDTQYF
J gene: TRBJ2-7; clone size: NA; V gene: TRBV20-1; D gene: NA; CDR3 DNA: TGCAGTGCTAGATTAGAGCCCTCTAACAGCCTAAAGGGGGAGCAGTACTTC; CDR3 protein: CSARLEPSNSLKGEQYF
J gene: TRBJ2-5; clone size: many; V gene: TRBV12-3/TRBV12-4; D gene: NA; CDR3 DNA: TGTGCCAGCAGTTTATTCCGGGGGGAGACCCAGTACTTC; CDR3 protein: CASSLFRGETQYF
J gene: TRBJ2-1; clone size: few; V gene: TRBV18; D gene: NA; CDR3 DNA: TGTGCCAGCTCACCATCACTAGCCCCATTTCAGGGCAATGAGCAGTTCTTC; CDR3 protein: CASSPSLAPFQGNEQFF
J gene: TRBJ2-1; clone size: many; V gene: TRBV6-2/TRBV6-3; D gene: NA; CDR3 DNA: TGTGCCAGCAGACCCGGACAGAATCGAAGAAATGAGCAGTTCTTC; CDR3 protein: CASRPGQNRRNEQFF
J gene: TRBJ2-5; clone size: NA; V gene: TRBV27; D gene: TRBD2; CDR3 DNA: TGTGCCAGCAGGGGACTAGCGGGAGTTGAGACCCAGTACTTC; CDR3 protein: CASRGLAGVETQYF
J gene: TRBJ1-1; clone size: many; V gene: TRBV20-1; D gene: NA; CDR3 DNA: TGCAGTGTTCTCTACCCTAGGACAGCTGAAGCTTTCTTT; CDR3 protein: CSVLYPRTAEAFF
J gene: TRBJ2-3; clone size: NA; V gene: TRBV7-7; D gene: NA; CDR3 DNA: TGTGCCAGCAGCCCGGGGGGCGGGGGCACAGATACGCAGTATTTT; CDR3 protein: CASSPGGGGTDTQYF
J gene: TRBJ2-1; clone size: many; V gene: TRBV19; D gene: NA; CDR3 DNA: TGTGCCACCCGGATAGCGTCTCTGGGATCCGATGAGCAGTTCTTC; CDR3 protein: CATRIASLGSDEQFF
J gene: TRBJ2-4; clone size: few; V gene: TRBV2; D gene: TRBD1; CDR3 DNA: TGTGCCAGCAGTGAAAGGGGGACAGGGTTAAACATTCAGTACTTC; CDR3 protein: CASSERGTGLNIQYF
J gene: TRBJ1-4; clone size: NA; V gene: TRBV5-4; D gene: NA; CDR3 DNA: TGTGCCAGCAGCTTAACTGTACAGGGTGTCTATGGGGAAAAACTGTTTTTT; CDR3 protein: CASSLTVQGVYGEKLFF
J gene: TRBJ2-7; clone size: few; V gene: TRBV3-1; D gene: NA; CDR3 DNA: TGTGCCAGCAGCGGGGAGGTCGGGTACGAGCAGTACTTC; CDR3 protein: CASSGEVGYEQYF
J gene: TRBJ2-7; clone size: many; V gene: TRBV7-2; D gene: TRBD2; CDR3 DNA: TGTGCCAGCACCCCGGGGGGTGCGGTGAGCGAGCAGTACTTC; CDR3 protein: CASTPGGAVSEQYF
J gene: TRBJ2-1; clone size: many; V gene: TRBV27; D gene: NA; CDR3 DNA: TGTGCCAGCAGTCGACGACAGGTGGCCTACAATGAGCAGTTCTTC; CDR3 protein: CASSRRQVAYNEQFF
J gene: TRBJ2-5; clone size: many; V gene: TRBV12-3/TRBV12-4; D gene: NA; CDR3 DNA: TGTGCCAGCAGGAGCCCTGGGGAGACCCAGTACTTC; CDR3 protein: CASRSPGETQYF
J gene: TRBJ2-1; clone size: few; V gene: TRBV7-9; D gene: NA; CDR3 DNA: TGTGCCAGCACCCTTCCCCGGGCGGGAACCAATGAGCAGTTCTTC; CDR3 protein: CASTLPRAGTNEQFF
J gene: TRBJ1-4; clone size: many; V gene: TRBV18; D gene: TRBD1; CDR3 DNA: TGTGCCAGCTCACCGGGACAGGGGAATGAAAAACTGTTTTTT; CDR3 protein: CASSPGQGNEKLFF
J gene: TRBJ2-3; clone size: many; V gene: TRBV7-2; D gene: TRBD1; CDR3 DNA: TGTGCCAGCAGCTTTCGACAGGGGGCTTTAGATACGCAGTATTTT; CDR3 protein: CASSFRQGALDTQYF
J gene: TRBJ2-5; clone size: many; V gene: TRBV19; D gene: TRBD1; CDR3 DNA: TGTGCCAGTAGTAACGGACAGGGCAGGGAGACCCAGTACTTC; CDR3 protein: CASSNGQGRETQYF
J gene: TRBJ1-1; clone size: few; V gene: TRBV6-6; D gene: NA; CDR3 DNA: TGTGCCAGCTGGGCAGGGATCTTAGGAACTGAAGCTTTCTTT; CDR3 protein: CASWAGILGTEAFF
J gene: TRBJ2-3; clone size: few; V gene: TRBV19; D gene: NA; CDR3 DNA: TGTGCCAGTAGTCACAGCGGGGATACGCAGTATTTT; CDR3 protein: CASSHSGDTQYF
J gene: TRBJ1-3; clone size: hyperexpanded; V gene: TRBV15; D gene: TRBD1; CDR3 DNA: TGTGCCACCAGCAGGGGACAGGTCCTCTCTGGAAACACCATATATTTT; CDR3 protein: CATSRGQVLSGNTIYF
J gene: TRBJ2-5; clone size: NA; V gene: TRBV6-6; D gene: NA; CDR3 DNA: TGTGCCAGCAGTTATTCGTCGGGGATCCAAGAGACCCAGTACTTC; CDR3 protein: CASSYSSGIQETQYF
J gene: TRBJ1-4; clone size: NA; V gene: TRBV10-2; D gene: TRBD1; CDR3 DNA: TGCGCCAGCAGCCAGGGGGTTACTAATGAAAAACTGTTTTTT; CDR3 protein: CASSQGVTNEKLFF
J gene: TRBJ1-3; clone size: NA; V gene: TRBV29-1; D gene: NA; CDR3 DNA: TGCAGCGCCCACGTGGACATTGGAAACACCATATATTTT; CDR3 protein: CSAHVDIGNTIYF
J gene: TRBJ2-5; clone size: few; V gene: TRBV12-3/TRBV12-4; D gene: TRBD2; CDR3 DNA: TGTGCCAGCAGTAGCCTACTACTAGCGGGAGGGGGAGAGACCCAGTACTTC; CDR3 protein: CASSSLLLAGGGETQYF
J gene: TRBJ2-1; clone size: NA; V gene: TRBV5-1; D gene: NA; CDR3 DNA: TGCGCCAGCAGCTTGGTTCCTGACTCGGTTGAGCAGTTCTTC; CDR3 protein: CASSLVPDSVEQFF
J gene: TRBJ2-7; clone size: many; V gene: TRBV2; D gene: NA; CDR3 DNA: TGTGCCAGCGAGGGGGTTCTCTCCTACGAGCAGTACTTC; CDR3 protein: CASEGVLSYEQYF
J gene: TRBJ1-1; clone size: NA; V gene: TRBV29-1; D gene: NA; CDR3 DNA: TGCAGCGTTGAAGACACGGCGAACACTGAAGCTTTCTTT; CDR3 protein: CSVEDTANTEAFF
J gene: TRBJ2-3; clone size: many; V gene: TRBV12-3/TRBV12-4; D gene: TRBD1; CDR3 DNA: TGTGCCAGCAGCCGCCGGACAGGCAAAGATACGCAGTATTTT; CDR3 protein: CASSRRTGKDTQYF
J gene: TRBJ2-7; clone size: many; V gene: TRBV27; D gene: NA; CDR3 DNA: TGTGCCAGCAGTCAAGAGTCGGAGCAGTACTTC; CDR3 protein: CASSQESEQYF
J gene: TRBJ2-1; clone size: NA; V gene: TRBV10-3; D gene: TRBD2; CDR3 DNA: TGTGCCAGTGGTGTGGCTAGCGGTAGGGATGAGCAGTTCTTC; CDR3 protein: CASGVASGRDEQFF
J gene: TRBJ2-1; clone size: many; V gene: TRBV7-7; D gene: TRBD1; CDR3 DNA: TGTGCCAGCAGCCCGGGACAGGGGATCAACAATGAGCAGTTCTTC; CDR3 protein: CASSPGQGINNEQFF
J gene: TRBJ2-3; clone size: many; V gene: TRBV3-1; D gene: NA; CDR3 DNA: TGTGCCAGCAGCCAAAGGGTCGGGGTCCAAGATACGCAGTATTTT; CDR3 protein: CASSQRVGVQDTQYF
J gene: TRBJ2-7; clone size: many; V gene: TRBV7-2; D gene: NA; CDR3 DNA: TGTGCCAGCAGTCAGTCGGGAGTACGGTCCTACGAGCAGTACTTC; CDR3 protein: CASSQSGVRSYEQYF